This TCR beta chain is from a study of T-cell reconstitution after alpha-beta-depleted transplantation in children (TCRdb year 2016). Broadly, across the study: The study quantitatively tracked T-cell immune reconstitution after TCRalphabeta/CD19-depleted allogeneic hematopoietic cell transplantation in children using TCR repertoire profiling.

In the case of this clonotype: The specificity of this receptor is unknown. Base-call qualities are not available, and no considerably larger clone is one nucleotide away.

CDR1 and CDR2, per the germline V gene, are SNHLY and FYNNEI. Ends trimmed: V by 11 bases, J by 6 bases; bases unmatched to a gene: 9. Inclusive of the bounding cysteine and phenylalanine, the CDR3 is 13 residues long. Here the CDR3 DNA is all that survives: 39 bases in frame from base 1. Preparation of the library involved PCR. For sequencing, an Illumina HiSeq 2500 was employed. TCR libraries were prepared with molecular barcoding, using unique molecular identifiers to normalize TCRbeta repertoire quantification. The public reads were quality trimmed at Q25 with fastp and then assembled into clones with MiXCR by TCRdb, keeping productive beta chains. Every entry covers one CDR3 protein and lists the most common genes and DNA from its rows. Recorded for this sample are fewer than 120,000 distinct CDR3 sequences; about a tenth of them occurred a single time. The ten largest make up over 8% of the sample.

The starting material was PBMCs from the stem cell graft donor, obtained from the stem cell graft. This TCR came from a human donor who donated a stem cell graft to a child with acute lymphoblastic leukemia. The rearrangement combines TRBV2 with TRBJ2-1, with TRBD2 matching 8 junction bases. The sequence in DNA is TGTGCCGGTTTGGGACTAGTCTCCAATGAGCAGTTCTTC. It specifies CAGLGLVSNEQFF.